One sample yielded the 2 T cell receptor beta chains listed below, sequenced in a study of OX40 agonist ivuxolimab in advanced cancers. Assay used: immunoSEQ multiplex PCR; TCRdb lists only in-frame clones, some missing. The table shows more than 80,000 clones, with under 95% occurring only once. The sample was CD4+ or CD8+ T cells sorted from blood, taken in a trial of the OX40 agonist ivuxolimab. The receptors were sampled from an adult with an advanced solid tumor such as melanoma, head and neck, liver or kidney cancer.

The chain combines TRBV11-2 with TRBJ2-7; tentative D call: TRBD1 (6 bases). The CDR3 spans 17 residues. Germline V lookup: CDR1 SGHAT, CDR2 FQNNGV. V was pared by 0 bases and J by 2 bases, with 17 bases between. The CDR3 spells CASSLDRLGQRAYEQYF. CDR3 nucleotide sequence: TGTGCCAGCAGCTTAGACAGGTTAGGACAGAGAGCCTACGAGCAGTACTTC.

This chain connects TRBV7-2 to TRBJ2-7; 10 positions agree with TRBD1. The CDR3 contains 15 residues. Losses at the gene ends were 5 bases for V and 7 bases for J; bases not matched to a gene: 11. CDR1 is SGHTA and CDR2 is FQGNSA in the germline V gene. CDR3 sequence reads: CASSLLGQGSGEQYF. CDR3 in DNA: TGTGCCAGCAGCCTTCTGGGACAGGGGTCAGGTGAGCAGTACTTC.